One and the same sample provided the 19 T cell receptor beta chains below, sequenced in a study of CD8 T cells in ankylosing spondylitis. TCRdb reanalysed the 5' RACE reads using MiXCR and keeps one entry per CDR3 protein. The data contain about 42,000 distinct CDR3 sequences, 2.5% to 3.5% of them seen just once; the ten biggest clones take up about 4.8%. Sequences were obtained from blood, either unsorted or a sorted T cell fraction (not recorded which). The receptors stem from a male donor with ankylosing spondylitis or in good health (not recorded which).

This clonotype was observed at least ten times. The chain links TRBV9 to TRBJ2-7; 9 bases match TRBD1. This CDR3 is built from 16 residues. The trim removed 0 bases at V and 3 bases at J, leaving 7 bases unmatched. CDR1 and CDR2 from the germline V gene are SGDLS and YYNGEE. CDR3 nucleotide sequence: TGTGCCAGCAGCGTAGGGTCGGGACAGGGACTCTACGAGCAGTACTTC. Translating it yields CASSVGSGQGLYEQYF.

The table lists this clonotype with many counts. The gene calls are TRBV23-1 and TRBJ1-1, with D possibly being TRBD1 (6 bases). TRBV23-1 is an ORF, and what it does is uncertain. The V and J ends lost 0 bases and 6 bases respectively, with 32 bases between them. This CDR3 region has 21 residues. CDR3 protein: CASSQSNVNRCGGRTGPEAFF. The CDR3 DNA is TGCGCCAGCAGTCAATCGAACGTCAATAGATGCGGGGGTCGAACAGGGCCTGAAGCTTTCTTT.

Many counts were recorded for this clonotype. This CDR3 reads CASSVEDYNEQFF. Here the CDR3 DNA reads TGTGCCAGCAGCGTAGAAGACTACAATGAGCAGTTCTTC. The rearrangement joins TRBV9 to TRBJ2-1; D is ambiguous. Trimming left V 0 bases short and J 3 bases short, with 4 bases between. The CDR3 totals 13 residues. CDR1 and CDR2 from the germline V gene are SGDLS and YYNGEE.

This clonotype was recorded at least ten times. The chain couples TRBV9 to TRBJ2-5; 8 bases are shared with TRBD1. This CDR3 has 16 amino acids. Germline-derived CDR1 and CDR2 are SGDLS and YYNGEE. With V trimmed by 1 base and J by 4 bases, 9 bases remained unmatched. CDR3 bases: TGTGCCAGCAGCGTATGGGCAGGGGGCCTAGGAGAGACCCAGTACTTC. Its translation is CASSVWAGGLGETQYF.

This clonotype occurred many times. The chain recombines TRBV9 with TRBJ2-3; D may be TRBD1 or TRBD2 (5 bases each). V dropped 0 bases and J dropped 1 base, with 12 bases sitting between them. The CDR3 is 16 residues long. Germline lookup yields CDR1 SGDLS and CDR2 YYNGEE. This chain's CDR3 is CASSVVGTGGTDTQYF. The DNA for the CDR3 is TGTGCCAGCAGCGTAGTCGGGACGGGCGGCACAGATACGCAGTATTTT.

This clonotype came up a few times. V and J are TRBV9 and TRBJ2-1; 11 bases are a match to TRBD2. CDR3 length equals 20 residues. Germline V gene data show CDR1 as SGDLS and CDR2 as YYNGEE. With 4 bases clipped from V and 1 base from J, the junction kept 16 bases outside the gene matches. CDR3 region: CASSLGGVAGGPWSYNEQFF. In DNA, the CDR3 is TGTGCCAGCAGCCTTGGGGGGGTAGCGGGAGGGCCTTGGTCCTACAATGAGCAGTTCTTC. Full variable domain (outside the CDR3, taken from reference TRBV9 and TRBJ2-1): DSGVTQTPKHLITATGQRVTLRCSPRSGDLSVYWYQQSLDQGLQFLIQYYNGEERAKGNILERFSAQQFPDLHSELNLSSLELGDSALYFCASSLGGVAGGPWSYNEQFFGPGTRLTVL.

This clonotype has a count of ten or more. This chain links TRBV9 with TRBJ1-1; D uncertain. V lost 0 bases and J 3 bases, leaving 12 bases between the germline ends. Germline V gene lookup returns CDR1 SGDLS and CDR2 YYNGEE. The CDR3 length is 15 residues. The CDR3: CASSVEAGGHTEAFF. The CDR3 DNA sequence: TGTGCCAGCAGCGTAGAGGCCGGAGGGCACACTGAAGCTTTCTTT.

In its sample, this clonotype was seen many times. The chain recombines TRBV9 with TRBJ1-1, with TRBD1 as a possible D gene (6 bases). This CDR3 spans 16 amino acids. In germline, CDR1 is SGDLS, CDR2 YYNGEE. Trimming removed 3 bases from V and 3 bases from J, with 18 bases in between. The chain's CDR3 is CASSAPRGGMDTEAFF. The CDR3 DNA is TGTGCCAGCAGCGCCCCCAGGGGTGGGATGGACACTGAAGCTTTCTTT.

This clonotype occurred many times. The chain recombines TRBV9 with TRBJ1-2; D perhaps matches TRBD1 (5 bases). CDR1 is SGDLS, CDR2 YYNGEE, per germline. The germline V and J ends were trimmed by 0 bases and 2 bases, with 8 bases remaining between them. The CDR3 extends over 14 amino acids. The CDR3 DNA follows: TGTGCCAGCAGCGTAGGACAGCAAAACTATGGCTACACCTTC. Translation gives CASSVGQQNYGYTF.

This clonotype was counted many times. The chain combines TRBV9 with TRBJ2-1; 11 bases are shared with TRBD2. V shed 5 bases, J shed 9 bases, and the junction held 10 bases outside the gene matches. The CDR3 has 15 residues. In germline, CDR1 is SGDLS, CDR2 YYNGEE. The CDR3 reads CASSKTSGSGGEQFF. The CDR3 bases are TGTGCCAGCAGTAAAACTAGCGGGAGCGGAGGTGAGCAGTTCTTC.

This clonotype was picked up many times. The chain uses TRBV9 and TRBJ2-3, with TRBD2 identical over 7 bases. Germline V gives CDR1 SGDLS, CDR2 YYNGEE. The CDR3 is 13 residues long. V dropped 3 bases and J dropped 6; count of bases not matched to a gene: 4. The CDR3 region has the DNA TGTGCCAGCAGCGAAGCGGGGAGGGATACGCAGTATTTT. Residues: CASSEAGRDTQYF.

There are many counts of this clonotype. The chain combines TRBV9 with TRBJ2-3; TRBD2 matches 7 bases. The CDR3 has 13 residues. Germline V CDR1 and CDR2: SGDLS, YYNGEE. Unmatched junction bases numbered 7, after V lost 7 bases and J lost 5 bases. The CDR3 coding sequence is TGTGCCAGCGGTTCACTAGCGAGAGATACGCAGTATTTT. The encoded protein is CASGSLARDTQYF.

In its sample, this clonotype was seen many times. This rearrangement joins TRBV9 to TRBJ2-1; D ambiguous. This CDR3 contains 16 residues. Trimming left V 3 bases short and J 2 bases short, with 15 bases between. The germline V gene has CDR1 SGDLS and CDR2 YYNGEE. The CDR3 DNA reads as TGTGCCAGCAGCGCCCTCACCCTCCCCGCCTACAATGAGCAGTTCTTC. Its translation is CASSALTLPAYNEQFF.

This clonotype appeared many times. The J gene is TRBJ2-3, the V gene TRBV9; 10 bases match TRBD2. CDR1 is SGDLS, CDR2 YYNGEE, per germline. Germline trimming cut 3 bases from V and 4 bases from J; bases unmatched to any gene: 14. CDR3 length: 18 amino acids. CDR3 DNA: TGTGCCAGCAGCGCTACCGCCCCGGGGCTAGCGGGAGCAGATACGCAGTATTTT. Encoded protein: CASSATAPGLAGADTQYF. Together with reference TRBV9 and TRBJ2-3, the CDR3 gives the full variable domain: DSGVTQTPKHLITATGQRVTLRCSPRSGDLSVYWYQQSLDQGLQFLIQYYNGEERAKGNILERFSAQQFPDLHSELNLSSLELGDSALYFCASSATAPGLAGADTQYFGPGTRLTVL.

At least ten counts were recorded for this clonotype. This chain uses TRBV9 with TRBJ1-1; D is uncertain. Germline assignment: CDR1 SGDLS and CDR2 YYNGEE. This CDR3 has 15 residues. Trimming pared 0 bases from V and 0 bases from J, leaving 9 bases between. CDR3 sequence: CASSVGGKMNTEAFF. The CDR3 bases are TGTGCCAGCAGCGTAGGGGGTAAAATGAACACTGAAGCTTTCTTT.

The sample holds many counts of this clonotype. V usage is TRBV9 and J usage is TRBJ2-1; a weak D match, TRBD1 (5 bases). The CDR3 sequence is 16 residues long. CDR1 is SGDLS, CDR2 YYNGEE, per germline. V shed 0 bases and J shed 9 bases, with 19 bases lying between them. The CDR3 protein is CASSVGGWGPLGEQFF. In nucleotides, the CDR3 is TGTGCCAGCAGCGTAGGCGGTTGGGGCCCTCTCGGTGAGCAGTTCTTC.

The sample holds many counts of this clonotype. The V and J genes are TRBV9 and TRBJ2-2; D not certain. Germline CDR1 is SGDLS and CDR2 is YYNGEE. Between the trimmed V and J ends, which lost 2 bases and 3 bases, there was a span of 8 bases. CDR3 length: 14 residues. CDR3 coding DNA: TGTGCCAGCAGCGTTAGACTTGACACCGGGGAGCTGTTTTTT. Its protein is CASSVRLDTGELFF. Drawing the rest from reference TRBV9 and TRBJ2-2, the complete variable domain is DSGVTQTPKHLITATGQRVTLRCSPRSGDLSVYWYQQSLDQGLQFLIQYYNGEERAKGNILERFSAQQFPDLHSELNLSSLELGDSALYFCASSVRLDTGELFFGEGSRLTVL.

This clonotype was counted many times. This sequence joins TRBV9 and TRBJ2-5, with 7 bases fitting TRBD1. The CDR3 has 15 amino acids. The germline CDR1 and CDR2 sequences are SGDLS and YYNGEE. Trimming removed 5 bases from V and 1 base from J; junction bases left unmatched: 8. Written as DNA, the CDR3 is TGTGCCAGCAGTTCACAGGGGACAAGCCAAGAGACCCAGTACTTC. The encoded protein is CASSSQGTSQETQYF.

This clonotype was seen ten or more times. The junction differs from germline at one of its ends, possibly a read error. This chain links TRBV9 with TRBJ2-1; 8 nucleotides line up with TRBD2. The CDR3 loop spans 15 amino acids. The germline CDR1 and CDR2 sequences are SGDLS and YYNGEE. CDR3 amino acids: CASSVGVSERGEQFF. CDR3 DNA sequence: TGTGCCAGCAGTGTAGGCGTTAGCGAGCGGGGGGAGCAGTTCTTC.